The source of this T cell receptor beta chain is a study of CXCR3-negative and CXCR3-positive naive CD8 T cells (dated 2019 in TCRdb). At the level of the whole study: In total, about 150 million TRB reads were obtained, which works out to roughly 1.5 +/- 0.3 million reads per library. The TRBV-TRBJ cluster analysis covered naive subsets from 5 or 6 donors and memory cells from 3 donors. Diversity and physicochemical repertoire analyses covered roughly eleven donors pooled from two independent experiments.

From the cysteine through the phenylalanine, the CDR3 covers 13 amino acids. No DNA is given. A remark on this clonotype: Its antigen is currently not known.

For each CD8+ T cell subset, flow sorting was done in triplicate, and a few hundred thousand cells per subset went directly into RLT lysis buffer. To exclude memory contaminants, naive CD8+ T cells were stringently defined as CD45RO-CCR7+CD27+CD95-. Using standard density gradient centrifugation, peripheral blood mononuclear cells were isolated from buffy coats. Naive CXCR3-negative and CXCR3-positive CD8+ T cells were flow-sorted using a FACSAria III. An RNeasy Mini Kit was used to extract total RNA from the sorted cells. Summary of the overall study and its limitations: Freshly isolated PBMCs were used for most assays because CXCR3 expression partially decreased after cryopreservation. Compared with CXCR3-negative naive cells, CXCR3-positive naive cells had TRB CDR3s with higher hydrophobicity (lower Kidera factor 4), lower energy, and higher strength and volume indices. Because surface CD5, which has been linked to self-reactivity in mice, was comparable between naive subsets, TCR interaction strength was also inferred from TRB CDR3 physicochemical properties. Comparably high repertoire diversity was found in both naive subsets, whereas much lower repertoire diversity was found in memory CD8+ T cells. Within the same donor, TRBV-TRBJ usage looked similar between naive CXCR3-negative and CXCR3-positive cells, but memory cells had distinct patterns.

The sample was run on a NextSeq 550. The Human TCR Profiling Kit (MiLaboratory) was used to prepare UMI-labeled 5' RACE TRB cDNA libraries. The full amount of extracted RNA was used for cDNA synthesis, and the full amount of resulting cDNA was used for PCR amplification. Libraries were prepared in parallel using an identical number of PCR cycles. As for the original processing: With a requirement of at least two reads per UMI, MIGEC and MiXCR extracted about 57,000 +/- 9,900 unique UMI-labeled TRB cDNA molecules per library. Each library averaged about 37,000 +/- 9,700 functional in-frame TRB CDR3 nucleotide clonotypes without stop codons. Diversity metrics, including normalized Shannon-Wiener and Chao1, were computed in VDJtools after downsampling to 5000 UMI-labeled TRB molecules per sample. Clonotype-size-weighted physicochemical properties of the central five CDR3 residues (interaction energy, strength, volume and Kidera factor 4) were computed in VDJtools. Reprocessed by TCRdb, the reads give a single entry per CDR3 protein sequence, without DNA. The V and J calls come from TCRdb's annotation, not from the publication. The sample table on file contains tens of thousands of distinct CDR3 sequences. The top ten clonotypes cover roughly 0.8% of the sample.

Sequencing was carried out using naive CXCR3+ CD8+ T cells from blood. The cell subset or site tag for this specimen amounts to: CD45RO-CCR7+CD27+CD95- naive CD8+ T cells expressing CXCR3 (TNR3+). The rearrangement joined TRBV12-3 or TRBV12-4 to TRBJ2-7; without DNA, the TCRdb call of TRBD1 cannot be checked. The clonotype originates from a human donor in good health. Some clones in this sample may be carry-over from other donors' samples. For the CDR3, the sequence is CAGSGTGINEQYF.